The 22 T cell receptor beta chains in this list originate from one sample, sequenced in a study of OX40 agonist ivuxolimab in advanced cancers. Sequenced by immunoSEQ multiplex PCR; TCRdb stores in-frame clones only, minus some. Here the sample spans approximately 84,000 clones, around nine tenths being singletons. This specimen consisted of CD4+ or CD8+ T cells sorted from blood, obtained in a trial of the OX40 agonist ivuxolimab. The receptors here all came from an adult with an advanced solid tumor such as melanoma, head and neck, liver or kidney cancer.

V usage is TRBV5-1 and J usage is TRBJ2-3; 10 bases fit TRBD2. The CDR3 runs to 15 residues. Germline V gene data show CDR1 as SGHRS and CDR2 as YFSETQ. Trimming at V came to 3 bases and at J to 3 bases, leaving 4 bases not matched to a gene. The chain's CDR3 is CASSSGLAETDTQYF. As DNA, the CDR3 is TGCGCCAGCAGCTCCGGACTAGCGGAGACAGATACGCAGTATTTT.

The chain carries TRBV7-8 and TRBJ2-3; D gene uncertain. The CDR3 consists of 12 residues. With 5 bases removed from V and 6 bases from J, the gap between germline ends came to 9 bases. The germline V gene has CDR1 SGHVS and CDR2 FQNEAQ. The CDR3 protein is CASSVYGDTQYF. The DNA for the CDR3 is TGTGCCAGCAGCGTCTACGGGGATACGCAGTATTTT.

The chain recombines TRBV7-3 with TRBJ2-3; no clear D. Germline loops: CDR1 SGHTA, CDR2 FQGTGA. The V end lost 1 base, the J end lost 4 bases, and 12 bases lay between the germline ends. There are 15 residues in the CDR3. The CDR3 coding sequence is TGTGCCAGCAGCTTAAGGGGTAACGAGGCAGATACGCAGTATTTT. Translation: CASSLRGNEADTQYF.

This chain connects TRBV5-5 to TRBJ2-5; the D gene is possibly TRBD1 (5 bases). The CDR3 is 15 amino acids. V shed 0 bases and J shed 4 bases, with 13 bases lying between them. CDR1 and CDR2 from the germline V gene are SGHKS and YYEKEE (reference sequence). The DNA for the CDR3 is TGTGCCAGCAGCTTGGGCCCTGGGGCCCCAGAGACCCAGTACTTC. It yields the protein CASSLGPGAPETQYF.

The V gene is TRBV29-1, the J gene TRBJ2-5; D call uncertain. The V gene lost 2 bases and the J gene lost 1 base, with 14 bases spanning the gap. This CDR3 contains 15 residues. CDR1 is SQVTM and CDR2 is ANQGSEA in the germline V gene. The DNA of the CDR3 is TGCAGCGTTGAATATCTATACAAAATCCAAGAGACCCAGTACTTC. Translated: CSVEYLYKIQETQYF.

The chain is built from TRBV30 and TRBJ2-3, with TRBD2 matching 12 bases. CDR1 is GTSNPN and CDR2 is SVGIG in the germline V gene (reference sequence). V was pared by 3 bases and J by 2 bases, with 12 bases of the junction left unmatched. This CDR3 has 18 amino acids. DNA of the CDR3: TGTGCCTGGAGCCAGACTCTAGCGGGAGGGCCAGACACAGATACGCAGTATTTT. Its translation is CAWSQTLAGGPDTDTQYF.

The chain joins TRBV6-1 to TRBJ2-3; D unresolved. This CDR3 comprises 12 residues. Germline loops: CDR1 MNHNS, CDR2 SASEGT. Trimming removed 5 bases at V and 4 bases at J, with 7 bases between. The CDR3, as DNA: TGTGCCAGCAGTCAGCAGGCAGATACGCAGTATTTT. This codes for CASSQQADTQYF.

This clone has just one count. The chain couples TRBV5-1 to TRBJ1-5; D gene uncertain. V was pared by 4 bases and J by 5 bases, with 13 bases between. CDR1 and CDR2 from the germline V gene are SGHRS and YFSETQ. This CDR3 spans 14 amino acids. CDR3 amino acids: CASSKDLGHQPQHF. CDR3 coding DNA: TGCGCCAGCAGCAAGGATTTAGGCCATCAGCCCCAGCATTTT.

The chain couples TRBV6-1 to TRBJ2-7; D gene unclear. Trimming shortened V by 8 bases and J by 2 bases, and 10 bases separated the two germline ends. The V gene's germline CDR1 is MNHNS and CDR2 SASEGT. The CDR3 spans 12 residues. The CDR3, as DNA: TGTGCCAGCGCACAATCGACCTACGAGCAGTACTTC. Encoded protein: CASAQSTYEQYF.

The J gene is TRBJ2-2, the V gene TRBV5-1; 10 bases are shared with TRBD1. CDR3 length: 15 residues. Germline V CDR1 and CDR2: SGHRS, YFSETQ. Trimming at V came to 4 bases and at J to 6 bases, leaving 6 bases not matched to a gene. The CDR3 DNA sequence: TGCGCCAGCAGCGGGACAGGGGCTAAGTCCGGGGAGCTGTTTTTT. Its protein product is CASSGTGAKSGELFF.

The rearrangement joins TRBV2 to TRBJ2-7; 8 bases match TRBD2. In germline, CDR1 is SNHLY, CDR2 FYNNEI. With 3 bases clipped from V and 6 bases from J, the junction kept 7 bases outside the gene matches. The length of the CDR3 is 14 residues. Here the CDR3 DNA reads TGTGCCAGCAGTGATCCAGCGGGAGTGGGCGAGCAGTACTTC. As protein: CASSDPAGVGEQYF. The entire variable domain, with the rest obtained from reference TRBV2 and TRBJ2-7, is as follows: EPEVTQTPSHQVTQMGQEVILRCVPISNHLYFYWYRQILGQKVEFLVSFYNNEISEKSEIFDDQFSVERPDGSNFTLKIRSTKLEDSAMYFCASSDPAGVGEQYFGPGTRLTVT.

This clone was seen once. CDR3 sequence (DNA): TGTGCCAGCAGTCTGTCAGATACGCAGTATTTT. Protein: CASSLSDTQYF. The V call is TRBV4-2, the J call TRBJ2-3; D gene uncertain. The CDR3 runs to 11 residues. Between the trimmed V and J ends, which lost 6 bases and 4 bases, there was a span of 5 bases. Per the germline V gene, CDR1 is LGHNA and CDR2 is YNFKEQ.

The chain has TRBV28 and TRBJ1-5; D might be TRBD1 (5 bases). From germline, CDR1 is MDHEN and CDR2 SYDVKM. V lost 6 bases and J lost 7, with 19 bases in between. This CDR3 is built from 15 residues. The CDR3 is CASSPIVGAYQPQHF. In nucleotides, the CDR3 is TGTGCCAGCAGCCCCATTGTCGGGGCGTACCAGCCCCAGCATTTT.

The chain joins TRBV19 to TRBJ1-2, with TRBD1 matching 11 bases. J was trimmed by 4 bases and V by 6 bases; bases with no gene match: 1. CDR1 is LNHDA, CDR2 SQIVND, per germline (reference sequence). CDR3 length: 13 amino acids. This CDR3 reads CASRGTGGYGYTF. The CDR3 bases are TGTGCCAGTAGGGGGACAGGGGGCTATGGCTACACCTTC.

The chain employs TRBV5-8 and TRBJ2-3, with unresolved D. V was cut by 2 bases and J by 8 bases, with 18 bases left in between. Germline values: CDR1 SGHTS, CDR2 YDEGEE. This CDR3 comprises 15 residues. Here the CDR3 DNA reads TGTGCCAGCAGCTTATCCCAACATCCCACAAGTACGCAGTATTTT. This gives the protein CASSLSQHPTSTQYF.

V and J are TRBV19 and TRBJ1-2; 7 bases line up with TRBD1. Germline values: CDR1 LNHDA, CDR2 SQIVND (reference sequence). Germline trimming cut 1 base from V and 14 bases from J; bases unmatched to any gene: 10. The CDR3 spans 13 residues. This CDR3 is CASSIGGDRAGTF. DNA of the CDR3: TGTGCCAGTAGTATAGGGGGCGACAGGGCAGGAACCTTC.

V usage is TRBV4-1 and J usage is TRBJ1-2; a weak D match, TRBD1 (5 bases). Germline lookup yields CDR1 MGHRA and CDR2 YSYEKL. V shed 0 bases and J shed 4 bases, with 9 bases lying between them. The CDR3 covers 14 residues. CDR3 protein: CASSQEGTAYGYTF. In DNA, the CDR3 is TGCGCCAGCAGCCAAGAAGGGACCGCCTATGGCTACACCTTC.

The rearrangement joins TRBV6-1 to TRBJ2-1; 9 nucleotides align to TRBD1. Germline V lookup: CDR1 MNHNS, CDR2 SASEGT. Unmatched junction bases numbered 7, after V lost 0 bases and J lost 4 bases. The CDR3 has 17 residues. As DNA, the CDR3 is TGTGCCAGCAGTGAAGCCCGGACAGGGGCCGGGTACAATGAGCAGTTCTTC. It is translated as CASSEARTGAGYNEQFF.

The gene calls are TRBV2 and TRBJ1-1, with a tentative D call TRBD1 (6 bases). Trimming stripped 5 bases from V and 1 base from J, with 11 bases between. The germline CDR1 and CDR2 sequences are SNHLY and FYNNEI. The CDR3 is 14 amino acids. This CDR3 reads CASSFQGSNTEAFF. CDR3 nucleotide sequence: TGTGCCAGCAGTTTCCAGGGGTCGAACACTGAAGCTTTCTTT.

V is TRBV5-1 and J is TRBJ1-2; perhaps TRBD1 as D (5 bases). CDR1 and CDR2 (germline): SGHRS, YFSETQ. Trimming stripped 1 base from V and 5 bases from J, with 12 bases between. The CDR3 contains 14 residues. The CDR3 DNA follows: TGCGCCAGCAGCTTGTCCGGGGACGCATATGGCTACACCTTC. This gives the protein CASSLSGDAYGYTF.

The chain combines TRBV16 with TRBJ2-3, with 8 bases identical to TRBD1. The ends lost 1 base at V and 4 bases at J; junction bases unmatched: 4. The CDR3 has 15 residues. CDR1 and CDR2 from the germline V gene are KGHSY and FQNENV. The chain's CDR3 is CASSQFQGAADTQYF. Here the CDR3 DNA reads TGTGCCAGCAGCCAATTCCAGGGGGCAGCAGATACGCAGTATTTT.

The J gene is TRBJ1-5, the V gene TRBV19; TRBD1 aligns across 9 bases. This CDR3 spans 15 amino acids. The V gene end was trimmed by 2 bases and the J gene end by 9 bases; junction bases not matched to a gene: 8. The germline V gene has CDR1 LNHDA and CDR2 SQIVND (reference sequence). The chain's CDR3 is CASSITGQGDGPQHF. For the CDR3, the DNA is TGTGCCAGTAGTATAACGGGACAGGGCGATGGGCCCCAGCATTTT.